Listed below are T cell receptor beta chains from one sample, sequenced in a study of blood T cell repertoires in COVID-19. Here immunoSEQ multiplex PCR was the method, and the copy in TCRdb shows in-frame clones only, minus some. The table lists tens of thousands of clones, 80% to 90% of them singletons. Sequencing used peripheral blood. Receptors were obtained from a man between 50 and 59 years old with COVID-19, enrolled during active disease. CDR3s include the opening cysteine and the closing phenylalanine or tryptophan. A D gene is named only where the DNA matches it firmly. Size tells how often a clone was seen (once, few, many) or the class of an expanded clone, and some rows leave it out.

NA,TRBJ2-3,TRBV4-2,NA,TGTGCCAGCAGCCAAGGGGGGGACGGGAGCACGCAGTATTTT,CASSQGGDGSTQYF
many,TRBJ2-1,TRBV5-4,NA,TGTGCCAGCAGCTTGGAGCAGGTAGGGAGTGAGCAGTTCTTC,CASSLEQVGSEQFF
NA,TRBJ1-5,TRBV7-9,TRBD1,TGTGCCAGCAGCTTTGGGCCACAGGGGAATCAGCCCCAGCATTTT,CASSFGPQGNQPQHF
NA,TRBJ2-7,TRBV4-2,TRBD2,TGTGCCAGCAGCCTTCGACTAGCGGGGGGTGAGCAGTACTTC,CASSLRLAGGEQYF
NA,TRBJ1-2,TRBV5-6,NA,TGTGCCAGCAGCTTCATTGACAGGAACTATGGCTACACCTTC,CASSFIDRNYGYTF
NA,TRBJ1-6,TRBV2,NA,TGTGCCAGCAGTGTACGGTCACCCCTCCACTTT,CASSVRSPLHF
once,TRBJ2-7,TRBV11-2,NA,TGTGCCAGCAGCTTTAGACAGACGCCTTCCTACGAGCAGTACTTC,CASSFRQTPSYEQYF
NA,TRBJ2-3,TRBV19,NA,TGTGCCAGTTCCAGGGGCCACGATACGCAGTATTTT,CASSRGHDTQYF
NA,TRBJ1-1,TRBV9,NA,TGTGCCAGCAGCGTAGGACAGGTCCCCACTGAAGCTTTCTTT,CASSVGQVPTEAFF
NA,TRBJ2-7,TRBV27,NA,TGTGCCAGCAGTCTTGGGACACCCGGACCCTACGAGCAGTACTTC,CASSLGTPGPYEQYF
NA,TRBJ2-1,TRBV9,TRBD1,TGTGCCAGCAGCGCTATGGGGACAGGTGAGGATGAGCAGTTCTTC,CASSAMGTGEDEQFF
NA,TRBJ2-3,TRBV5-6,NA,TGTGCCAGCAGCTATTTACAGGGCACAGATACGCAGTATTTT,CASSYLQGTDTQYF
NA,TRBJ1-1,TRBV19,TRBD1,TGTGCCAGTAGTACCGAAAACAGGGGGCGAATCGCTGAAGCTTTCTTT,CASSTENRGRIAEAFF
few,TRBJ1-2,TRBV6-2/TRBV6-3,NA,TGTGCCAGCAGTTATCCTCCTAGAAGCAACTATGGCTACACCTTC,CASSYPPRSNYGYTF
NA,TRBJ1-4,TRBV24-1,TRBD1,TGTGCCACCAAGGGGACAGAGAATGAAAAACTGTTTTTT,CATKGTENEKLFF
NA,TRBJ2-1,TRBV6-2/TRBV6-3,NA,TGTGCCAGCAGTTCCCCGGGGAGGTCCGCATACAATGAGCAGTTCTTC,CASSSPGRSAYNEQFF
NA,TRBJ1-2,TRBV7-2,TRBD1,TGTGCCAGCAGCCTGGGACAGGGCTTAGGCTACACCTTC,CASSLGQGLGYTF
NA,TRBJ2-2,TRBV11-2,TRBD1,TGTGCCAGCCGGACAGGGAACACCGGGGAGCTGTTTTTT,CASRTGNTGELFF
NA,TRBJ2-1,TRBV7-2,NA,TGTGCCAGCAGCTTAGCGGGGGGAGGCTTCAATGAGCAGTTCTTC,CASSLAGGGFNEQFF
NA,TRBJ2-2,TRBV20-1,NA,TGCAGTGCTAGTTTAATGGGGCCCGGGGAGCTGTTTTTT,CSASLMGPGELFF
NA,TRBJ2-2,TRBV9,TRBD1,TGTGCCAGCAGCGCTGGACAGGGAACCGGGGAGCTGTTTTTT,CASSAGQGTGELFF
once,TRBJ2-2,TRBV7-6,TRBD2,TGTGCCAGCAGCTTGCTAAGCGGGGGGCCCACCGGGGAGCTGTTTTTT,CASSLLSGGPTGELFF
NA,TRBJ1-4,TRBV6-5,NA,TGTGCCAGCAGATCGGACAACGGAAATGAAAAACTGTTTTTT,CASRSDNGNEKLFF
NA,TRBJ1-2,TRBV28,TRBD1,TGTGCCAGCAGTAGGACAGGTTATGGCTACACCTTC,CASSRTGYGYTF
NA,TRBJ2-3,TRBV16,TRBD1,TGTGCCAGCGAGGGACAGGGGGAAGGTTCAGATACGCAGTATTTT,CASEGQGEGSDTQYF
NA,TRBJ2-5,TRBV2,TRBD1,TGTGCCAGCAGTCTGGACAGGGGAGAAGAGACCCAGTACTTC,CASSLDRGEETQYF
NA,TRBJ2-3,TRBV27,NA,TGTGCCAGCAGTCAACAGGGCGGGGGTACGCAGTATTTT,CASSQQGGGTQYF
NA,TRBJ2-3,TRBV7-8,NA,TGTGCCAGCAGCCACACCCTCCCTAGCACAGATACGCAGTATTTT,CASSHTLPSTDTQYF
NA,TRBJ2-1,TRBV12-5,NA,TGTGATCCAAGGGCCAGGGGTTCCTACAATGAGCAGTTCTTC,CDPRARGSYNEQFF
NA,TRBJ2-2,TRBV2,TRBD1,TGTGCCAGCGGGAGGGACAGGGGTGCCGGGGAGCTGTTTTTT,CASGRDRGAGELFF
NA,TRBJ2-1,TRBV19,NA,TGTGCCAGTAGAGGTTCCGCTGCGGAACCCCAATACAATGAGCAGTTCTTC,CASRGSAAEPQYNEQFF
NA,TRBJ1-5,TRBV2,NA,TGTGCCAGCAGCCCAAGGACAGTCCGATATCAGCCCCAGCATTTT,CASSPRTVRYQPQHF
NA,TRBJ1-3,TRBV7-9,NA,TGTGCCAGCAGGGCTCGCCCTGGAAACACCATATATTTT,CASRARPGNTIYF
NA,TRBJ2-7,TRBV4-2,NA,TGTGCCAGCAGCCAAGGCCTAGGGGCCTACGAGCAGTACTTC,CASSQGLGAYEQYF
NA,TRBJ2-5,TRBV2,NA,TGTGCCAGCAGTGATATTCAGGGGAGGGGAGAGACCCAGTACTTC,CASSDIQGRGETQYF
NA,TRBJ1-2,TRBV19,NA,TGTGCCAGTATCACCCCAGGGGCGAAGGGCTACACCTTC,CASITPGAKGYTF
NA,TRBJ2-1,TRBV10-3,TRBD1,TGTGCCATTAGGCGTCAAGGGGGCGAGGATGAGCAGTTCTTC,CAIRRQGGEDEQFF
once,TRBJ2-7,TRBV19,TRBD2,TGTGCCAGTAGTATTGACGGGGGGTACGAGCAGTACTTC,CASSIDGGYEQYF
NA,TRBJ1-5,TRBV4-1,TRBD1,TGCGCCAGCAGCCAACCGGACAGGGGGCGTTATCAGCCCCAGCATTTT,CASSQPDRGRYQPQHF
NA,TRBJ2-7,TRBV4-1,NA,TGCGCCAGCAGCCAAGTGAGCAGGTCCTACGAGCAGTACTTC,CASSQVSRSYEQYF
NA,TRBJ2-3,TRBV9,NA,TGTGCCAGCAGAGGGGGTTCGGATACGCAGTATTTT,CASRGGSDTQYF
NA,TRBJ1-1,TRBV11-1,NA,TGTGCCAGCAGCTTAGTCCGGGGTTTCGCTGAAGCTTTCTTT,CASSLVRGFAEAFF
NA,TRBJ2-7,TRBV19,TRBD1,TGTGCCAGTAGTTTCAAGGGACAGGGAAACTACGAGCAGTACTTC,CASSFKGQGNYEQYF
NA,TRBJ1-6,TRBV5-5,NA,TGTGCCAGCAGCTTGACAGGGAGGGATTCACCCCTCCACTTT,CASSLTGRDSPLHF
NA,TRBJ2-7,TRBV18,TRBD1,TGTGCCAGCTTTCGGACAGGGGCGTACGAGCAGTACTTC,CASFRTGAYEQYF
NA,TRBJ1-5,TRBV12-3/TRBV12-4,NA,TGTGCCAGCAGTTTAACGGGTCAGCCCCAGCATTTT,CASSLTGQPQHF
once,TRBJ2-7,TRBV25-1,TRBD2,TGTGCCAGCAGTTTAGTAGCGGGGGGGGATTACGAGCAGTACTTC,CASSLVAGGDYEQYF
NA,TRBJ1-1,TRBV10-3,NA,TGTGCCATCAGTGTGGGGGGGGCGCGGAACACTGAAGCTTTCTTT,CAISVGGARNTEAFF
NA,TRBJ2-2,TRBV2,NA,TGTGCCAGCAGAACAACGGGGTACACCGGGGAGCTGTTTTTT,CASRTTGYTGELFF
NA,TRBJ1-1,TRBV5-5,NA,TGTGCCAGCAGCTTGGACAGAATGAACACTGAAGCTTTCTTT,CASSLDRMNTEAFF
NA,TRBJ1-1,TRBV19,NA,TGTGCCAGTAGGGGGCAGTACACTGAAGCTTTCTTT,CASRGQYTEAFF
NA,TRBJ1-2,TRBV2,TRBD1,TGTGCCAGCAGGCCGGGACAGGGACCCAAGGGCTACACCTTC,CASRPGQGPKGYTF
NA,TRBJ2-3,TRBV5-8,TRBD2,TGTGCCAGCAGCTTCGAAGGAGGACTAGGTACGCAGTATTTT,CASSFEGGLGTQYF
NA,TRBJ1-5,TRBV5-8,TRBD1,TGTGCCAGCAGCCCGTCGACAGGGAAGGGGAATCAGCCCCAGCATTTT,CASSPSTGKGNQPQHF
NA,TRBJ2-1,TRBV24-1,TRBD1,TGTGCCACCAGTGATCCTACAGGGGGCGCCGTCAATGAGCAGTTCTTC,CATSDPTGGAVNEQFF
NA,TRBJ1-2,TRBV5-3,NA,TGTGCCAGAAGCTTGGGCAGTAACTATGGCTACACCTTC,CARSLGSNYGYTF
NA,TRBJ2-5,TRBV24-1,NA,TGTGCCACCAGTTTTGGGCCTTCGGAGACCCAGTACTTC,CATSFGPSETQYF